This TCR beta chain was observed in a study of shared clonotypes between healthy human individuals (TCRdb year 2020). Context from the whole study: The cohort included three men and a couple of women between 18 and 49 years of age. For each donor, CD4 naive and CD4 memory were each run on three plates, CD8 naive on two plates, and CD8 memory on one plate. Blood TCR repertoires of about 5 healthy adults were deeply sequenced to estimate repertoire size and the extent of clonotype sharing between individuals. To increase sequencing depth and limit assay-specific biases, different laboratories used diverse techniques to prepare libraries and sequence TCR repertoires. Each donor's leukapheresis produced roughly between roughly 0.94 and 9.5 billion PBMCs. Study-wide conclusions, independent of this receptor: Only blood was sampled, and tissue TCR repertoires likely differ from those in blood. About 5% of naive CD4, approximately 3.7% of naive CD8, approximately 2% of memory CD4, and around 0.42% of memory CD8 clonotypes were shared across a handful of donors. Based on pairwise subsampling, the degree of clonotype sharing among donors was expected to be affected by sequencing depth. Larger estimated clonotype richness was generally found for naive subsets than for memory subsets. Rarefaction of sorted-subset datasets indicated incomplete sequencing despite the large sequencing depth. Because the study included only a small number of donors, the genetic and exposure-history diversity represented was limited. Clonotypes shared by all four sorted-subset donors showed higher generation probabilities than non-shared clonotypes.

The donors were healthy, HIV-negative adults who had no recently reported acute infections or vaccinations. Every donor was a Caucasian adult living in Nashville, Tennessee, USA. CD4+ T cells were enriched by magnetic negative selection, after which naive cells were positively selected on CD45RA and the negative fraction was taken as the memory subset. Blood was collected by leukapheresis, and PBMCs were isolated by Ficoll-Histopaque density gradient centrifugation and then cryopreserved in liquid nitrogen vapor phase. Analytical flow cytometry was used to check the purity and quantity of every magnetically sorted T cell population. Genomic DNA was isolated from every sorted fraction and measured by UV absorbance on a Nanodrop 2000c. Concerning this clone itself: This clone's antigen is unknown. Per-base quality was not reported, and no clone a single base away is much larger than it.

Using the deep immunoSEQ assay, multiplex PCR amplified TCR CDR3 regions from genomic DNA. Genomic DNA extracted from each cell subset was distributed evenly over all wells of several immunoSEQ 96-well plates, and each plate served as one replicate. For sorted subsets, each replicate PCR was loaded with 200 to 250 ng genomic DNA, equivalent to 30,000 or so T cell genomes. Purified libraries were measured with a Qubit 3.0 fluorometer, size-checked on a Bioanalyzer 2100, and measured again with the KAPA Library Quantification kit. A separate single-read 150-cycle Illumina NextSeq 550 flow cell was used to sequence each immunoSEQ 96-well plate. Per the authors' processing: Because only junctional sequences without quality scores were contained in the immunoSEQ output, filtering matching that applied to full-length reads could not be performed. Sequences were annotated with PyIR, a Python wrapper for IgBLAST v1.9, using IMGT germline references to assign V/J genes and CDR3. Any read was removed if the V/J assignment was weak (E-value above 1e-6), the CDR3 was missing, or the read contained stop codons, out-of-frame junctions, or ambiguous translated residues. A V3J clonotype was defined by an identical inferred V gene, J gene, and CDR3 amino acid sequence. Percentage overlap between repertoires was calculated by dividing the number of shared unique clonotypes by the size of the smaller repertoire. Repertoire richness was assessed with RTK rarefaction, the Chao1 estimator, and Recon v2.1 estimates of unobserved clonotypes. Generation probabilities were computed with OLGA for all TCRbeta clonotypes obtained by the gDNA method from a handful of donors. TCRdb carries this immuneACCESS record with in-frame sequences only. Its versions omit some clonotypes, under half of them owing to an unresolved V gene in the studies checked, with the rest unexplained. V, J and clone size derive from that table, while D and trimming were established from the DNA sequence. The sample yields 1.4 million or so clones; approximately 98.5% were counted once. Clones ranked in the top ten supply approximately 0.38% of the sample.

The CDR3 spans 18 residues, from the cysteine through the phenylalanine. The kept DNA is CDR3 alone, 54 bases in frame from the first base. From a lookup of the germline V gene, CDR1 and CDR2 are SGHRS and YFSETQ. The junction shows trimming of 2 bases on V and 5 bases on J, and the gene matches do not reach 14 bases of it. The chain uses TRBV5-1 and TRBJ2-2, with 8 central nucleotides matching TRBD2. This sequence originates from a man younger than 45 in good health. The sample consisted of naive CD4+ T cells sorted from blood. What this sample's cell subset or site label stands for: CD45RA+ positively selected. The DNA reads as follows: TGCGCCAGCAGCTTCCCGGGACTAGTAGCTAGTGATACCGGGGAGCTGTTTTTT. Its translation is CASSFPGLVASDTGELFF.